This T cell receptor beta chain came from a study of T cell responses to AZD1222 COVID-19 vaccine. Findings of the study overall: In a largely white British group with more females than males, clonal diversity was possibly underestimated.

In germline, CDR1 is SGHAT, CDR2 FQDESV (reference sequence). V shed 5 bases and J 4 bases; nucleotides not matched to a gene: 13. The CDR3 has 16 amino acids. This clone is a singleton in its sample. Its antigen is as yet unknown. The table came from immunoSEQ multiplex PCR; TCRdb's copy has only in-frame clones and leaves some out. The table shows about 210,000 clones, with almost 95% occurring only once. This specimen was peripheral blood, taken on day 0 of AZD1222 vaccination. The gene calls are TRBV11-1 and TRBJ1-2; 7 bases map to TRBD1. The sequence derives from an adult in good health. DNA for the CDR3: TGTGCCAGCAGCCCGATCCCCCAGGGGGGTACCTATGGCTACACCTTC. This sequence encodes CASSPIPQGGTYGYTF.